This T cell receptor (beta chain) stems from a study of T cells in localized non-small cell lung cancer. This CDR3 is 16 amino acids long. Trimming took 3 bases from V and 3 from J, leaving 17 bases between them. Germline-derived CDR1 and CDR2 are KGHSH and LQKENI. The repertoire was sequenced with immunoSEQ multiplex PCR; TCRdb's copy has only in-frame clones and lacks some. The sample holds more than 25,000 clones, approximately 90% seen once. The rearrangement joins TRBV18 to TRBJ1-2; D might be TRBD1 (5 bases). This specimen consisted of peripheral blood, obtained before any cancer treatment. The receptor was isolated from a female donor over 55 with stage III squamous cell lung carcinoma. The CDR3, as DNA: TGTGCCAGCTCACCCCAAGGTCCCAGGGTTCACTATGGCTACACCTTC. This translates into CASSPQGPRVHYGYTF.